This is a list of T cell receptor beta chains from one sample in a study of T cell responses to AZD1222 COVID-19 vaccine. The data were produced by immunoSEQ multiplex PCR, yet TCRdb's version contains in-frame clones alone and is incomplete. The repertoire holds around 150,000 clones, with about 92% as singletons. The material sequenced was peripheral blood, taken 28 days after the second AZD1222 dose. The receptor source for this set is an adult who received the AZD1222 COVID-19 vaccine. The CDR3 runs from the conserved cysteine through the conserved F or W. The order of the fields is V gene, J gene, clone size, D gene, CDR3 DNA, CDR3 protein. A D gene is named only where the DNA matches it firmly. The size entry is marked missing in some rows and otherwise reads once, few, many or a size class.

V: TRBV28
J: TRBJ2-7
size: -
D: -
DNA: TGTGCCAGCAGTACCCCCGGGACCGTCACCTACGAGCAGTACTTC
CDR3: CASSTPGTVTYEQYF

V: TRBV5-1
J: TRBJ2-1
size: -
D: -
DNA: TGCGCCAGCAGCGACATAAGCGGCAATGAGCAGTTCTTC
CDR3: CASSDISGNEQFF

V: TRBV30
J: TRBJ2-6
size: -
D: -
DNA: TGTGCCTGGGGGGACGGGGCCAACGTCCTGACTTTC
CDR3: CAWGDGANVLTF

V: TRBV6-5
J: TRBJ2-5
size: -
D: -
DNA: TGTGCCAGCAGTTACTCCCCCCACAGGGTGCTAGAGACCCAGTACTTC
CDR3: CASSYSPHRVLETQYF

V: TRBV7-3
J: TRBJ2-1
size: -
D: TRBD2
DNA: TGTGCCAGCAGCTCTAGCGGAGACTACAATGAGCAGTTCTTC
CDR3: CASSSSGDYNEQFF

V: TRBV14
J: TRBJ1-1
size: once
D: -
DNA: TGTGCCAGCAGCCAAGTAAACGTTGGATGGGGGACTGAAGCTTTCTTT
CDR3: CASSQVNVGWGTEAFF

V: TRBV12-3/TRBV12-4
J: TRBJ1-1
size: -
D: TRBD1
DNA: TGTGCCAGCAGTTGGGGACAGGGCAAAGCTTTCTTT
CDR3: CASSWGQGKAFF

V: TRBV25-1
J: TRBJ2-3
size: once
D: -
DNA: TGTGCCAGCAGTGAATATCAGATAGATACGCAGTATTTT
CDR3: CASSEYQIDTQYF

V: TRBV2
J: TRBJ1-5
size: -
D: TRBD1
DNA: TGTGCCAGCAGTGGGACAGGGGGCTCTAGCAATCAGCCCCAGCATTTT
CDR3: CASSGTGGSSNQPQHF

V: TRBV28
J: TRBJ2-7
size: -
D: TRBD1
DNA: TGTGCCAGCAGTCCCTCGGGACAGGGGATAGGTGAGCAGTACTTC
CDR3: CASSPSGQGIGEQYF

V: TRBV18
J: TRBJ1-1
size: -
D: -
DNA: TGTGCCAGCTCACCGCGGACAAACGTTGACACTGAAGCTTTCTTT
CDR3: CASSPRTNVDTEAFF

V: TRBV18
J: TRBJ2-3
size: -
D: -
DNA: TGTGCCAGCTCACCAGGGACTCCCACAGATACGCAGTATTTT
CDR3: CASSPGTPTDTQYF

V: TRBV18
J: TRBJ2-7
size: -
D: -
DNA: TGTGCCAGCTCACCATACCCCGCGGAATCCTCCTACGAGCAGTACTTC
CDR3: CASSPYPAESSYEQYF

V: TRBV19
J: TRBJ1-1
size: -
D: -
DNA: TGTGCCAGTAGGGGACGGAACACTGAAGCTTTCTTT
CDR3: CASRGRNTEAFF

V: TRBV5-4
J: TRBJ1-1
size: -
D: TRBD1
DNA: TGTGCCAGCAGCTTGGGGTGGCAGGGGGGGACTGAAGCTTTCTTT
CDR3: CASSLGWQGGTEAFF

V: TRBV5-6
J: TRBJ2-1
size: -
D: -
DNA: TGTGCCAGCAGCTTGATTTCGGGGTATACCTACAATGAGCAGTTCTTC
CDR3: CASSLISGYTYNEQFF

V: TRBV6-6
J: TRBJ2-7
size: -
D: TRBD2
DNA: TGTGCCAGCACCACCCACGGACTAGCGGGAGGTGGGGAGCAGTACTTC
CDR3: CASTTHGLAGGGEQYF

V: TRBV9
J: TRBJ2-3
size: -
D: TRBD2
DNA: TGTGCCAGCCCGGGACTAGCCTGGGCCGATACGCAGTATTTT
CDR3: CASPGLAWADTQYF

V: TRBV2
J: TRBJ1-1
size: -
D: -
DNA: TGTGCCAGCAGTGAAGTCAAGAACACTGAAGCTTTCTTT
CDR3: CASSEVKNTEAFF

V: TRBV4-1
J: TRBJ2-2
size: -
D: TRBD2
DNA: TGCGCCAGCAGACGGACTAGCGGGAGGGCCAACGGGGAGCTGTTTTTT
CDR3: CASRRTSGRANGELFF

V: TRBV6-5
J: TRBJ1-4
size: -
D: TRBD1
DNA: TGTGCCAGCACCGACAGGGGTTGGGGGGAAAAACTGTTTTTT
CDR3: CASTDRGWGEKLFF

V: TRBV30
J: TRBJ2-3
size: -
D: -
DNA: TGTGCCTGGAATAGCGGAGCTAGCACAGATACGCAGTATTTT
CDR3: CAWNSGASTDTQYF